This T cell receptor beta chain is drawn from a study of breast tumors, draining lymph nodes, adjacent tissues. TCRdb reprocessed the multiplex PCR reads with MiXCR, giving one entry per CDR3 protein. This sample yields approximately 11,000 distinct CDR3 sequences, of which under 40% are seen a single time; 13% to 15% belongs to the top ten. The germline V and J ends were trimmed by 4 bases and 1 base, with 18 bases remaining between them. Looked up from germline, CDR1 is SGHNT and CDR2 is YYREEE (reference sequence). This CDR3 is 16 amino acids long. Study results and limitations: Findings are consistent with lymph node origin and intratumoral expansion of most tumor T cells. Tumor TCR diversity was below lymph nodes but above nontumor tissue. Luminal-like breast cancer showed significantly higher tumor–nontumor repertoire similarity than basal-like. That most tumor T cells come from lymph nodes remained unproven.

As to this clonotype: Its antigen remains unidentified.

The sequenced sample was breast tumor tissue. This receptor was identified in a female donor with breast cancer. Some clones in this sample may be carry-over from other donors' samples. V gene TRBV5-4 combines with J gene TRBJ2-7, with D possibly being TRBD1 or TRBD2 (7 bases each). CDR3 bases: TGTGCCAGCAGCCCCCGTCGGCAGGGGGGGTCCTACGAGCAGTACTTC. This sequence encodes CASSPRRQGGSYEQYF.